This T cell receptor beta chain originates from a study of T-cell reconstitution after alpha-beta-depleted transplantation in children. TCRbeta library preparation incorporated unique molecular identifiers. TCRdb called the PCR reads again in MiXCR, with one record for every CDR3 protein. The table includes about 610,000 distinct CDR3 sequences, roughly a tenth detected once. The CDR3 covers 15 residues. Trimming pared 5 bases from V and 0 bases from J, leaving 13 bases between. CDR1 is DFQATT and CDR2 is SNEGSKA in the germline V gene (reference sequence). The origin of this receptor is a human donor who donated a stem cell graft to a child with acute myeloid leukemia. The sample here was PBMCs from the stem cell graft donor, taken from the stem cell graft. The rearrangement joins TRBV20-1 to TRBJ1-4; no reliable D call. CDR3 residues: CSARDIAATNEKLFF. In DNA form, the CDR3 reads TGCAGTGCTCGTGACATTGCTGCAACTAATGAAAAACTGTTTTTT.